The 24 T cell receptor beta chains below all came from one sample that was sequenced in a study of T-cell memory formation after mild COVID-19. TCRdb independently ran MiXCR on the 5' RACE reads; one entry per CDR3 protein. The profile shows about 260,000 distinct CDR3 sequences, approximately 8.4% of them singletons. Specimen: PBMCs or a T cell subset sorted from them (not recorded which). These receptors were collected from a man aged 18 to 29 who had mild COVID-19 (a few samples of this study predate the infection). Cell type and time point are not known.

This clonotype has only a few counts. The chain is built from TRBV7-9 and TRBJ1-6; D may be TRBD1 (6 bases). With 4 bases removed from V and 1 base from J, the gap between germline ends came to 14 bases. CDR3 length: 17 amino acids. Germline V CDR1 and CDR2: SEHNR, FQNEAQ (reference sequence). CDR3 protein: CASSYSTGPSYNSPLHF. The CDR3 DNA reads TGTGCCAGCAGCTATTCGACAGGCCCGTCCTATAATTCACCCCTCCACTTT. Using reference TRBV7-9 and TRBJ1-6 for the parts outside the CDR3, the full variable domain is DTGVSQNPRHKITKRGQNVTFRCDPISEHNRLYWYRQTLGQGPEFLTYFQNEAQLEKSRLLSDRFSAERPKGSFSTLEIQRTEQGDSAMYLCASSYSTGPSYNSPLHFGNGTRLTVT.

This clonotype was seen many times. The chain uses TRBV5-1 and TRBJ2-5; D perhaps matches TRBD1 (5 bases). From germline, CDR1 is SGHRS and CDR2 YFSETQ. V was trimmed by 4 bases and J by 2 bases, leaving 12 bases between them. This CDR3 has 14 amino acids. The CDR3 region is CASSMRTHQETQYF. The CDR3 DNA reads TGCGCCAGCAGCATGCGGACACATCAAGAGACCCAGTACTTC.

CDR3 sequence: CASSLRGNLNEQFF. In DNA, the CDR3 is TGTGCCAGCAGCTTACGCGGGAACCTCAATGAGCAGTTCTTC. The chain links TRBV7-2 to TRBJ2-1; tentative D call: TRBD2 (6 bases). The CDR3 length is 14 residues. Between the trimmed V and J ends, which lost 2 bases and 6 bases, there was a span of 11 bases. The V gene's germline CDR1 is SGHTA and CDR2 FQGNSA.

This clonotype has just a few counts. The chain couples TRBV5-1 to TRBJ1-1; 7 bases map to TRBD1. The CDR3 contains 16 residues. CDR1 is SGHRS and CDR2 is YFSETQ in the germline V gene. V shed 4 bases, J shed 5 bases, and the junction held 14 bases outside the gene matches. This CDR3 is CASSPGTVNQGTEAFF. For the CDR3, the DNA is TGCGCCAGCAGCCCAGGGACAGTAAATCAAGGGACTGAAGCTTTCTTT.

V usage is TRBV6-6 and J usage is TRBJ2-2; no clear D. The CDR3 runs 12 residues. Germline CDR1 reads MNHNY; CDR2 reads SVGAGI (reference sequence). V was trimmed by 2 bases and J by 5 bases, leaving 3 bases between them. Here the CDR3 reads CASSYQTGELFF. CDR3 coding DNA: TGTGCCAGCAGTTACCAAACCGGGGAGCTGTTTTTT.

There are a few counts of this clonotype. The rearrangement uses TRBV10-3 and TRBJ2-1; D might be TRBD1 (6 bases). The CDR3 is 12 amino acids. Trimming pared 8 bases from V and 5 bases from J, leaving 10 bases between. Per the germline V gene, CDR1 is ENHRY and CDR2 is SYGVKD. The DNA for the CDR3 is TGTGCCATCTCAGGGGACCACAATGAGCAGTTCTTC. Amino acid sequence: CAISGDHNEQFF.

In this sample, this clonotype turned up a few times. This chain joins TRBV20-1 and TRBJ2-5, with 10 positions matching TRBD2. The trim removed 6 bases at V and 5 bases at J, leaving 6 bases unmatched. Germline CDR1 is DFQATT and CDR2 is SNEGSKA (reference sequence). CDR3 length: 13 residues. CDR3 amino acids: CSAGTSVGETQYF. In DNA, the CDR3 is TGCAGTGCCGGGACTAGCGTGGGGGAGACCCAGTACTTC.

This clonotype has more than one count but fewer than ten. The chain couples TRBV12-3 or TRBV12-4 to TRBJ1-2; D is unclear. This CDR3 region has 15 residues. Trimming stripped 5 bases from V and 5 bases from J, with 18 bases between. CDR3 bases: TGTGCCAGCAGTCCCGGGGTGAGTCTGAATTATGGCTACACCTTC. Residues: CASSPGVSLNYGYTF.

This chain connects TRBV5-1 to TRBJ2-1, with 8 bases aligning to TRBD2. After removal of 6 bases from V and 2 bases from J, the junction contained 13 bases not matched to a gene. Germline CDR1 and CDR2: SGHRS and YFSETQ. CDR3 length equals 17 residues. The CDR3 coding sequence is TGCGCCAGCATCCCTCCCTACGGGGGGGCAACCTACAATGAGCAGTTCTTC. This translates into CASIPPYGGATYNEQFF.

The rearrangement joins TRBV7-2 to TRBJ1-3; no definite D call. Germline loops: CDR1 SGHTA, CDR2 FQGNSA. The germline V and J ends were trimmed by 3 bases and 0 bases, with 6 bases remaining between them. The CDR3 is 14 residues long. The CDR3 region is CASSFSPSGNTIYF. CDR3 DNA sequence: TGTGCCAGCAGCTTCAGTCCCTCTGGAAACACCATATATTTT.

This clonotype has more than one count but fewer than ten. The rearrangement uses TRBV20-1 and TRBJ2-5; 7 nucleotides agree with TRBD1. CDR1 is DFQATT, CDR2 SNEGSKA, per germline (reference sequence). The CDR3 totals 12 residues. Trimming removed 1 base from V and 5 bases from J; junction bases left unmatched: 1. The CDR3 DNA is TGCAGTGCTAGAGTGGACAGGGAGACCCAGTACTTC. Amino acid sequence: CSARVDRETQYF.

The sample holds a few counts of this clonotype. The gene calls are TRBV7-8 and TRBJ2-3, with 8 bases fitting TRBD2. Trimming cost V 5 bases and J 4 bases; bases outside gene matches: 14. This CDR3 has 17 amino acids. Germline V CDR1 and CDR2: SGHVS, FQNEAQ. The CDR3 protein is CASSPRLGTRGADTQYF. The CDR3 bases are TGTGCCAGCAGCCCCCGCCTCGGGACTAGAGGTGCAGATACGCAGTATTTT.

This clonotype was observed many times. The chain has TRBV12-3 or TRBV12-4 and TRBJ1-1, with D maybe TRBD1 (5 bases). V was cut by 5 bases and J by 3 bases, with 10 bases left in between. The CDR3 spans 13 residues. The CDR3 DNA reads as TGTGCCAGCAGTCCCGACAGCCACACTGAAGCTTTCTTT. It codes for CASSPDSHTEAFF.

This clonotype has more than one count but fewer than ten. The chain has TRBV12-3 or TRBV12-4 and TRBJ1-6, with 8 bases matching TRBD1. Germline trimming cut 5 bases from V and 6 bases from J; bases unmatched to any gene: 6. The length of the CDR3 is 15 residues. The CDR3 region is CASSLQGAGNSPLHF. The CDR3 nucleotides read TGTGCCAGCAGTCTCCAGGGGGCGGGTAATTCACCCCTCCACTTT.

This clonotype was counted only a few times. The chain carries TRBV5-1 and TRBJ2-3; D gene uncertain. Between the trimmed V and J ends, which lost 5 bases and 0 bases, there was a span of 13 bases. The germline CDR1 and CDR2 sequences are SGHRS and YFSETQ. The CDR3 covers 15 residues. CDR3: CASSSDGSSTDTQYF. The CDR3 DNA follows: TGCGCCAGCAGTTCAGACGGCTCTAGCACAGATACGCAGTATTTT.

In its sample, this clonotype was seen a few times. This chain connects TRBV27 to TRBJ1-1; TRBD1 matches 8 bases. The trim removed 4 bases at V and 4 bases at J, leaving 11 bases unmatched. This CDR3 has 16 amino acids. Germline V CDR1 and CDR2: MNHEY, SMNVEV (reference sequence). This CDR3 is CASSSGTGVGGTEAFF. The CDR3 nucleotides are TGTGCCAGCAGTTCCGGGACAGGAGTGGGTGGCACTGAAGCTTTCTTT.

This clonotype was found a few times. V is TRBV5-1 and J is TRBJ1-1; 7 bases fit TRBD1. The CDR3 is made up of 14 amino acids. The V gene's germline CDR1 is SGHRS and CDR2 YFSETQ. V lost 3 bases and J lost 1; bases outside the gene matches: 3. The CDR3 DNA reads TGCGCCAGCAGCTGGGACAGAGGGAACACTGAAGCTTTCTTT. Amino acid sequence: CASSWDRGNTEAFF.

J is TRBJ2-1 and V is TRBV19; a possible D gene is TRBD2 (7 bases). V gave up 2 bases and J gave up 8 bases, with 25 bases separating them. The germline V gene has CDR1 LNHDA and CDR2 SQIVND (reference sequence). The CDR3 is 18 amino acids. DNA of the CDR3: TGTGCCAGTAGTATATCCCCTTATCCGGGGGGCTACACGGATGAGCAGTTCTTC. Amino acid sequence: CASSISPYPGGYTDEQFF.

The chain uses TRBV5-4 and TRBJ2-4, with no clear D. The V and J ends lost 0 bases and 0 bases respectively, with 10 bases between them. The CDR3 has 16 residues. Looked up from germline, CDR1 is SGHNT and CDR2 is YYREEE (reference sequence). The CDR3 here is CASSLDLAGAKNIQYF. For the CDR3, the DNA is TGTGCCAGCAGCTTGGATCTCGCAGGAGCCAAAAACATTCAGTACTTC.

Many counts were recorded for this clonotype. The gene calls are TRBV7-9 and TRBJ2-5; D is perhaps TRBD1 (5 bases). Germline CDR1 reads SEHNR; CDR2 reads FQNEAQ (reference sequence). The CDR3 contains 15 residues. Trimming took off 5 bases at V and 4 bases at J, with 17 bases between the two ends. The CDR3 loop is CASSRGADGRETQYF. CDR3 in DNA: TGTGCCAGCAGCCGTGGGGCAGACGGGCGAGAGACCCAGTACTTC.

This clonotype was seen a handful of times. This chain uses TRBV6-5 with TRBJ2-1; no firm D call. Germline loops: CDR1 MNHEY, CDR2 SVGAGI. The CDR3 sequence is 14 residues long. V was pared by 0 bases and J by 8 bases, with 11 bases between. The CDR3 region has the DNA TGTGCCAGCAGTTACTCGCGTCAGGCATATGAGCAGTTCTTC. Its translation: CASSYSRQAYEQFF.

This chain uses TRBV25-1 with TRBJ2-6, with D maybe TRBD1 (5 bases). From germline, CDR1 is MGHDK and CDR2 SYGVNS. The CDR3 length is 16 residues. The germline V and J ends were trimmed by 3 bases and 0 bases, with 9 bases remaining between them. For the CDR3, the DNA is TGTGCCAGCAGTGACAGGGTCTACTCTGGGGCCAACGTCCTGACTTTC. Encoded protein: CASSDRVYSGANVLTF. The full variable domain, in which reference TRBV25-1 and TRBJ2-6 provide the parts outside the CDR3, is EADIYQTPRYLVIGTGKKITLECSQTMGHDKMYWYQQDPGMELHLIHYSYGVNSTEKGDLSSESTVSRIRTEHFPLTLESARPSHTSQYLCASSDRVYSGANVLTFGAGSRLTVL.

This clonotype was seen more than once but under ten times. This sequence joins TRBV9 and TRBJ1-2, with D unclear. In germline, CDR1 is SGDLS, CDR2 YYNGEE. V was clipped by 0 bases and J by 2 bases, with 8 bases between them. The CDR3 has 14 amino acids. The CDR3 coding sequence is TGTGCCAGCAGCGTAGGGGTGGGAAACTATGGCTACACCTTC. Amino acid sequence: CASSVGVGNYGYTF.

This rearrangement joins TRBV12-3 or TRBV12-4 to TRBJ1-6; D gene unclear. The V end lost 3 bases, the J end lost 0 bases, and 12 bases lay between the germline ends. The CDR3 covers 17 residues. CDR3 protein: CASSLTSPGSYNSPLHF. CDR3 in DNA: TGTGCCAGCAGTTTGACCTCCCCGGGCTCCTATAATTCACCCCTCCACTTT.